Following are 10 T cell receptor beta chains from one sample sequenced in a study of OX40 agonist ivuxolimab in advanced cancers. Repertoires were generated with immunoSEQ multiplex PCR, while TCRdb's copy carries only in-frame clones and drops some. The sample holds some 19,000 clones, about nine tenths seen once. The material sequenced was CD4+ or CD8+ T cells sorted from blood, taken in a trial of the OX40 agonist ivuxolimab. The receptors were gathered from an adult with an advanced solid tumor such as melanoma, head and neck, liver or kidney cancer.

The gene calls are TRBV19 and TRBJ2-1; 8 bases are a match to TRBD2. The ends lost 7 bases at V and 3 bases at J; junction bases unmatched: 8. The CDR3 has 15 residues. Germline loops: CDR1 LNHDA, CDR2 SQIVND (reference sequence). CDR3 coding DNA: TGTGCCAGTAACTCAGCGGGAGTGGGCTACAATGAGCAGTTCTTC. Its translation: CASNSAGVGYNEQFF. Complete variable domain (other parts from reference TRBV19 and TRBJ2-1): DGGITQSPKYLFRKEGQNVTLSCEQNLNHDAMYWYRQDPGQGLRLIYYSQIVNDFQKGDIAEGYSVSREKKESFPLTVTSAQKNPTAFYLCASNSAGVGYNEQFFGPGTRLTVL.

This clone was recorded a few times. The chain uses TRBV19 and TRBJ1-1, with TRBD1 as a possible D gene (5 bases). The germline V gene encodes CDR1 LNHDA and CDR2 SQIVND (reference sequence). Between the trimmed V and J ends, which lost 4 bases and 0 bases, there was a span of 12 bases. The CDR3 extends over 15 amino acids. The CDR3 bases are TGTGCCAGTAGTACCCATCAGGGCGTGAACACTGAAGCTTTCTTT. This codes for CASSTHQGVNTEAFF.

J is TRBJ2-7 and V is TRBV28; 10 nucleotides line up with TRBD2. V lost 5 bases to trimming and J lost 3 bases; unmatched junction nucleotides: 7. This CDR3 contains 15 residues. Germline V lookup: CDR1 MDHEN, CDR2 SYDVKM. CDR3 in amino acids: CASSPGLAVVYEQYF. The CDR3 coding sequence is TGTGCCAGCAGTCCCGGACTAGCGGTCGTCTACGAGCAGTACTTC.

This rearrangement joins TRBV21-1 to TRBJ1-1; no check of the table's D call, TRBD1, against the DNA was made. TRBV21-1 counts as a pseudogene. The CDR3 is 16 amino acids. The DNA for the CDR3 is TGTGCCAGCAGCAAAGCAGGACAGGGAGTGAACACTGAAGCTTTCTTT. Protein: CASSKAGQGVNTEAFF.

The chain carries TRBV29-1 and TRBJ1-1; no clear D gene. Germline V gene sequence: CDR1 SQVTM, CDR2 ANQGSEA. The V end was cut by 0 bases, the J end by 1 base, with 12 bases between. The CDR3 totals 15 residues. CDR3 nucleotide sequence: TGCAGCGTTGAAGATCAACGACAACCGAACACTGAAGCTTTCTTT. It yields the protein CSVEDQRQPNTEAFF.

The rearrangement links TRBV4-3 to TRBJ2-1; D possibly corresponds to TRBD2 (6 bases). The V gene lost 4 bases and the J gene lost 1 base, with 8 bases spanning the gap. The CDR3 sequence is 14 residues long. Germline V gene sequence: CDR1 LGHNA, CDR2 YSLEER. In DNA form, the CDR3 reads TGCGCCAGCAGCCCTGGGACTTCCTACAATGAGCAGTTCTTC. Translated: CASSPGTSYNEQFF.

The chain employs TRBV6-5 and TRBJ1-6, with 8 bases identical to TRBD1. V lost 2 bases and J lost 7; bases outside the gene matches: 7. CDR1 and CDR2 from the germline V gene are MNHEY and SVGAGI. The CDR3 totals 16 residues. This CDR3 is CASSYLRDRPNSPLHF. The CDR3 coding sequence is TGTGCCAGCAGTTACCTTAGGGACAGGCCGAATTCACCCCTCCACTTT.

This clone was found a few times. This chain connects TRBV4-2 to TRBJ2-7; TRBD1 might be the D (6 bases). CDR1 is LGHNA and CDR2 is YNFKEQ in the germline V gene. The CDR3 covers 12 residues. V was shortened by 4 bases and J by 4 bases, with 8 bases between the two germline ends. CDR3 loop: CASSPDSYEQYF. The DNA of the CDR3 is TGTGCCAGCAGCCCGGACAGTTACGAGCAGTACTTC.

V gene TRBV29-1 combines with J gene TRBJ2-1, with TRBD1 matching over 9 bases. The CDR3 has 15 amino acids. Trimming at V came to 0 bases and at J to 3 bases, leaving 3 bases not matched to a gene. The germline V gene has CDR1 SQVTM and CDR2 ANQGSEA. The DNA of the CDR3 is TGCAGCGTTGAAGACCGGGACAGGGTCTACAATGAGCAGTTCTTC. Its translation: CSVEDRDRVYNEQFF.

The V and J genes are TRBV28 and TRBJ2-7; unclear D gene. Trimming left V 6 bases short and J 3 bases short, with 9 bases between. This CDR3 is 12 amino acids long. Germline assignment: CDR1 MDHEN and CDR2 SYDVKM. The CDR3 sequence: CASRPTDYEQYF. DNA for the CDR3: TGTGCCAGCAGGCCTACAGACTACGAGCAGTACTTC.